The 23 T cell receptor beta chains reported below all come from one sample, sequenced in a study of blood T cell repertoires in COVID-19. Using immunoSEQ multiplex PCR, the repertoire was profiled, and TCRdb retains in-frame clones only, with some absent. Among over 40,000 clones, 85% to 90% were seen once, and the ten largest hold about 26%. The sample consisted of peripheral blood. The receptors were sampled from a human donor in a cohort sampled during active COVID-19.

CDR3 bases: TGTGCCAGCACCACGCAGGCGTCCTACAATGAGCAGTTCTTC. Its translation is CASTTQASYNEQFF. The chain combines TRBV5-4 with TRBJ2-1; D gene unclear. V was shortened by 6 bases and J by 1 base, with 11 bases between the two germline ends. Germline V CDR1 and CDR2: SGHNT, YYREEE (reference sequence). The CDR3 is made up of 14 amino acids.

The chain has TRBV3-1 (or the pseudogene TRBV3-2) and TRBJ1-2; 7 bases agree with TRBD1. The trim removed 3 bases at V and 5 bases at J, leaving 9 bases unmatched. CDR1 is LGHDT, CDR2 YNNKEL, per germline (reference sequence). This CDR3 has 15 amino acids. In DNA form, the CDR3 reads TGTGCCAGCAGCCATAACGACAGGGCCGTATATGGCTACACCTTC. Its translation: CASSHNDRAVYGYTF.

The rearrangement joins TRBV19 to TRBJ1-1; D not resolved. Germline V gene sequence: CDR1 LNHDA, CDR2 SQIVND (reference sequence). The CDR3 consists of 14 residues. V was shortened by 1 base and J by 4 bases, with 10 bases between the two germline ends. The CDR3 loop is CASSIGSGITEAFF. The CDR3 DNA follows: TGTGCCAGTAGTATAGGATCGGGAATCACTGAAGCTTTCTTT. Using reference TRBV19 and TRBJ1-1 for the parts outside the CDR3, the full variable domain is DGGITQSPKYLFRKEGQNVTLSCEQNLNHDAMYWYRQDPGQGLRLIYYSQIVNDFQKGDIAEGYSVSREKKESFPLTVTSAQKNPTAFYLCASSIGSGITEAFFGQGTRLTVV.

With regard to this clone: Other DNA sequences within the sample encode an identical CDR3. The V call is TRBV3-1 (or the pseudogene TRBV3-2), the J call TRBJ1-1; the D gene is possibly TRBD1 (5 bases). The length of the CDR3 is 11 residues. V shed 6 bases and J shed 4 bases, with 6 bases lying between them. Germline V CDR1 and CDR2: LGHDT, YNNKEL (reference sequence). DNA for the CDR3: TGTGCCAGCAGGGGGGGCACTGAAGCTTTCTTT. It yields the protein CASRGGTEAFF.

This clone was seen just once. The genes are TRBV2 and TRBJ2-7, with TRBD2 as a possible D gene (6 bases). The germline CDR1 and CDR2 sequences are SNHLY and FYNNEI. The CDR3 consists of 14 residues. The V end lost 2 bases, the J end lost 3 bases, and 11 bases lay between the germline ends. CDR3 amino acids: CASSEWGGNYEQYF. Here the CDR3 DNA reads TGTGCCAGCAGTGAATGGGGCGGGAACTACGAGCAGTACTTC. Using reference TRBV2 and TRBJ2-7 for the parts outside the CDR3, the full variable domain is EPEVTQTPSHQVTQMGQEVILRCVPISNHLYFYWYRQILGQKVEFLVSFYNNEISEKSEIFDDQFSVERPDGSNFTLKIRSTKLEDSAMYFCASSEWGGNYEQYFGPGTRLTVT.

The CDR3 reads CASSRSGTSYNEQFF. CDR3 coding DNA: TGTGCCAGCAGCCGTTCCGGGACATCTTACAATGAGCAGTTCTTC. The chain is built from TRBV4-2 and TRBJ2-1; D may be TRBD1 (6 bases). Deletions cut 4 bases from V and 4 bases from J, with 14 bases between. CDR1 is LGHNA, CDR2 YNFKEQ, per germline. This CDR3 has 15 residues.

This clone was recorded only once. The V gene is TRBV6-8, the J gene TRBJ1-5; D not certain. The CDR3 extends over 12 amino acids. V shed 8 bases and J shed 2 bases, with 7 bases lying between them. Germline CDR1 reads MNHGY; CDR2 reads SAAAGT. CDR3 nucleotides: TGTGCCAGCGTTCAGGGCAATCAGCCCCAGCATTTT. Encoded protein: CASVQGNQPQHF.

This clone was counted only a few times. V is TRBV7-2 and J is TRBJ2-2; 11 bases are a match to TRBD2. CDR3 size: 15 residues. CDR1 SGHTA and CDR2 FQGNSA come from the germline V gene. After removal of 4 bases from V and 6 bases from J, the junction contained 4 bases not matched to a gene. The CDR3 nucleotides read TGTGCCAGCAGCTCCACTAGCGGGAGCTCCGGGGAGCTGTTTTTT. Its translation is CASSSTSGSSGELFF.

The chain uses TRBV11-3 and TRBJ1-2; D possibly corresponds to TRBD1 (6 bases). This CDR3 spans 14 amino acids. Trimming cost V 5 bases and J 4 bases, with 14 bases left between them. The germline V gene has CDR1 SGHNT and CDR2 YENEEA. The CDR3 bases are TGTGCCAGCAGCCACCGGACAGTTCCCTATGGCTACACCTTC. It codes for CASSHRTVPYGYTF.

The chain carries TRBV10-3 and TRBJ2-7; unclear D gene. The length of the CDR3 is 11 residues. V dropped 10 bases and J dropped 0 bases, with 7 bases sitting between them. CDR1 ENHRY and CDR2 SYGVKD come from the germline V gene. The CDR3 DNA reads TGTGCCAAGGCAGGCTCCTACGAGCAGTACGTC. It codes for CAKAGSYEQYV.

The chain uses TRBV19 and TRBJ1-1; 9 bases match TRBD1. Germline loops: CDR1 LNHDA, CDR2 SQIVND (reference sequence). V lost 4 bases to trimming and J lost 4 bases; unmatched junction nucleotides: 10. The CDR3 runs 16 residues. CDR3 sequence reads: CASSRGLDRGSTEAFF. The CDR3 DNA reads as TGTGCCAGTAGTAGGGGGCTCGACAGGGGGTCCACTGAAGCTTTCTTT.

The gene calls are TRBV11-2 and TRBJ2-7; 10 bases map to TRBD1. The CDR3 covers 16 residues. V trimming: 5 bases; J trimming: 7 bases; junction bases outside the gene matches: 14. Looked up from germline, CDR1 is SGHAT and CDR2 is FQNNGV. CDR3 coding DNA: TGTGCCAGCAGCCACCATCGGGACAGGGGTGTGGGAGAGCAGTACGTC. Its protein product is CASSHHRDRGVGEQYV.

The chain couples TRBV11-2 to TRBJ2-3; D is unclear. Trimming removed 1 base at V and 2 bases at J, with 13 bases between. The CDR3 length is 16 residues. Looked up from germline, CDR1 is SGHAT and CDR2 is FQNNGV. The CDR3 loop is CASSLGGPAHTDTQYF. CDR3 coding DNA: TGTGCCAGCAGCTTAGGCGGCCCAGCTCACACAGATACGCAGTATTTT.

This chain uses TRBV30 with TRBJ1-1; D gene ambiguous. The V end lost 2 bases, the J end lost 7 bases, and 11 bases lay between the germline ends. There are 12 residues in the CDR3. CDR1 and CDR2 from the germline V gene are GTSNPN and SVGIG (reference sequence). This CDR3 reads CAWSYPGSEAFF. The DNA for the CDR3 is TGTGCCTGGAGTTACCCGGGGAGTGAAGCTTTCTTT.

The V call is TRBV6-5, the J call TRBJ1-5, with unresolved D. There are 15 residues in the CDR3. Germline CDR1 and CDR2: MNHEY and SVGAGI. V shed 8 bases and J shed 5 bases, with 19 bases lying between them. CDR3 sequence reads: CASGSGVGGYQPQHF. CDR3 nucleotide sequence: TGTGCCAGCGGAAGTGGTGTGGGAGGCTATCAGCCCCAGCATTTT.

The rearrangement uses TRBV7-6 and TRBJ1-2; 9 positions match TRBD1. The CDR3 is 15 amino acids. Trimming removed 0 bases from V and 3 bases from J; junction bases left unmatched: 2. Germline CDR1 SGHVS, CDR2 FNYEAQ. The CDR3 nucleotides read TGTGCCAGCAGCTTAGCCGGGACAGGGTACTATGGCTACACCTTC. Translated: CASSLAGTGYYGYTF. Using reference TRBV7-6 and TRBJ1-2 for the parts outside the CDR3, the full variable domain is GAGVSQSPRYKVTKRGQDVALRCDPISGHVSLYWYRQALGQGPEFLTYFNYEAQQDKSGLPNDRFSAERPEGSISTLTIQRTEQRDSAMYRCASSLAGTGYYGYTFGSGTRLTVV.

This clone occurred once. CDR3 DNA sequence: TGTGCCAGCAGTGACTCGGGGGGAGGGCTAGCGGGAGGGTATGAGCAGTTCTTC. It codes for CASSDSGGGLAGGYEQFF. J is TRBJ2-1 and V is TRBV6-4; 12 bases are shared with TRBD2. The germline V gene has CDR1 MRHNA and CDR2 SNTAGT. CDR3 length: 18 residues. Trimming took 0 bases from V and 8 from J; bases not matched to a gene: 11.

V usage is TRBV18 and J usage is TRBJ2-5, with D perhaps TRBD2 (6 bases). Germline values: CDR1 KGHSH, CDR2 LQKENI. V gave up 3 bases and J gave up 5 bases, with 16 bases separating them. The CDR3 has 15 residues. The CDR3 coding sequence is TGTGCCAGCTCACCGCCCGGGACTCGAGGGGAGACCCAGTACTTC. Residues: CASSPPGTRGETQYF.

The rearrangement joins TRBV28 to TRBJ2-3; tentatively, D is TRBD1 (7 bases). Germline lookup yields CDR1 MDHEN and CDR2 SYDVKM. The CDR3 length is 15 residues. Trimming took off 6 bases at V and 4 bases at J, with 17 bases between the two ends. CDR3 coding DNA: TGTGCCAGCAGGCCTAGCGACAGGGACTCAGATACGCAGTATTTT. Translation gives CASRPSDRDSDTQYF.

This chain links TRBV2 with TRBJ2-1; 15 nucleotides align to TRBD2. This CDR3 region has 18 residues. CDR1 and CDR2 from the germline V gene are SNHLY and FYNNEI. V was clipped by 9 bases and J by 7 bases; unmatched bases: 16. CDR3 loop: CARTTDAGLAGGGNEQFF. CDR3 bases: TGTGCCAGGACCACTGACGCCGGACTAGCGGGAGGGGGGAATGAGCAGTTCTTC.

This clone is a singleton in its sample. For the CDR3, the DNA is TGTGCCAGCAGTCTATCCGGGACAGGGAACATTCAGTACTTC. Its protein is CASSLSGTGNIQYF. The V gene is TRBV28, the J gene TRBJ2-4, with 9 bases matching TRBD1. The CDR3 is 14 residues long. J was trimmed by 7 bases and V by 5 bases; bases with no gene match: 6. Germline CDR1 is MDHEN and CDR2 is SYDVKM.

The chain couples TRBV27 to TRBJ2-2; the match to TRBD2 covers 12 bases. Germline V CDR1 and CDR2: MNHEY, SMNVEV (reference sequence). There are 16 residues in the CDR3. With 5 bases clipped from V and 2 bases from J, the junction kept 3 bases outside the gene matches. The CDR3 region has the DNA TGTGCCAGCAGTCCTGGACTAGCGGGAAACACCGGGGAGCTGTTTTTT. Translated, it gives CASSPGLAGNTGELFF.

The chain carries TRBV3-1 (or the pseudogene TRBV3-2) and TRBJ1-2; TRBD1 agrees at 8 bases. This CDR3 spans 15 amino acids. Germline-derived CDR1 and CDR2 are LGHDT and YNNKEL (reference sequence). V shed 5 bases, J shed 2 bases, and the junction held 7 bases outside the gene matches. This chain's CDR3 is CASSKRGQDNYGYTF. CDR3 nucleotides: TGTGCCAGCAGCAAGCGGGGACAGGACAACTATGGCTACACCTTC.